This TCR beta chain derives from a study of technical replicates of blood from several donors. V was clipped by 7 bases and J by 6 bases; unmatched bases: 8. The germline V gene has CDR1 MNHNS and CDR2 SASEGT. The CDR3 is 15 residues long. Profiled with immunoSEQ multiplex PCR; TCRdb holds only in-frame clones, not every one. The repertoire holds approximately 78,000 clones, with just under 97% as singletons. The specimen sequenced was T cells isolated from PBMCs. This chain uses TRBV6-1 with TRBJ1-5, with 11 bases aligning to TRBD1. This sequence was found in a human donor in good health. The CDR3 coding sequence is TGTGCCAGCACCCCGTGGACAGGGGGCGGTCAGCCCCAGCATTTT. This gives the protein CASTPWTGGGQPQHF.